The 16 T cell receptor beta chains presented below share a single source sample, sequenced in a study of blood T cell repertoires in COVID-19. This table comes from immunoSEQ multiplex PCR, and its TCRdb copy is limited to in-frame clones, with some not included. The data contain 250,000 or so clones, approximately 90% of them singletons. The source material was PBMCs or T cells enriched from blood (not recorded which). These receptors came from a middle-aged man who had been exposed to COVID-19.

The genes are TRBV11-2 and TRBJ1-1; TRBD1 might be the D (6 bases). Germline loops: CDR1 SGHAT, CDR2 FQNNGV. The CDR3 covers 13 residues. With 5 bases removed from V and 4 bases from J, the gap between germline ends came to 11 bases. The CDR3 sequence: CASSVPGVTEAFF. Written as DNA, the CDR3 is TGTGCCAGCAGCGTCCCAGGGGTCACTGAAGCTTTCTTT.

V is TRBV7-9 and J is TRBJ1-1; tentatively, D is TRBD1 (6 bases). CDR3 size: 14 residues. V lost 2 bases and J lost 3, with 10 bases in between. CDR1 is SEHNR and CDR2 is FQNEAQ in the germline V gene (reference sequence). The CDR3 region is CASSLLPGDTEAFF. The CDR3 DNA reads as TGTGCCAGCAGCTTATTACCAGGGGACACTGAAGCTTTCTTT.

This chain uses TRBV7-2 with TRBJ1-1; D is possibly TRBD1 (5 bases). Germline CDR1 and CDR2: SGHTA and FQGNSA. V lost 4 bases and J lost 0, with 18 bases in between. This CDR3 comprises 17 residues. Here the CDR3 DNA reads TGTGCCAGCAGCTCGCCGGGGGGTGACCCAGTGAACACTGAAGCTTTCTTT. Translated: CASSSPGGDPVNTEAFF.

The chain uses TRBV27 and TRBJ1-3; 7 bases map to TRBD1. Looked up from germline, CDR1 is MNHEY and CDR2 is SMNVEV (reference sequence). The CDR3 spans 19 residues. The J segment lost 2 bases and the V segment lost 4 bases, leaving 17 bases of the junction unmatched. The chain's CDR3 is CASSSSGMFGRGPGNTIYF. CDR3 nucleotides: TGTGCCAGCAGTTCCTCCGGGATGTTCGGGAGGGGGCCTGGAAACACCATATATTTT.

This clone was found once. The rearrangement joins TRBV11-3 to TRBJ2-1, with 11 bases lining up with TRBD2. Looked up from germline, CDR1 is SGHNT and CDR2 is YENEEA. Trimming at V came to 1 base and at J to 7 bases, leaving 9 bases not matched to a gene. The CDR3 has 17 residues. The CDR3 reads CASSLGTTSGTGNEQFF. The CDR3 DNA follows: TGTGCCAGCAGCTTAGGAACGACTAGCGGGACGGGGAATGAGCAGTTCTTC.

The chain uses TRBV9 and TRBJ2-3, with TRBD2 matching 12 bases. Germline CDR1 and CDR2: SGDLS and YYNGEE. This CDR3 spans 16 amino acids. Unmatched junction bases numbered 6, after V lost 2 bases and J lost 5 bases. CDR3 region: CASSVRRTSGVDTQYF. The CDR3 nucleotides read TGTGCCAGCAGCGTTCGAAGGACTAGCGGGGTAGATACGCAGTATTTT.

This chain links TRBV3-1 (or the pseudogene TRBV3-2) with TRBJ1-6; 9 nucleotides line up with TRBD1. The CDR3 loop spans 16 amino acids. V lost 3 bases to trimming and J lost 9 bases; unmatched junction nucleotides: 9. From germline, CDR1 is LGHDT and CDR2 YNNKEL (reference sequence). The CDR3 reads CASSHPPGTGFSPLHF. For the CDR3, the DNA is TGTGCCAGCAGCCATCCCCCCGGGACAGGGTTTTCACCCCTCCACTTT.

The chain is built from TRBV5-1 and TRBJ1-3; D not certain. There are 16 residues in the CDR3. Trimming left V 0 bases short and J 1 base short, with 11 bases between. CDR1 SGHRS and CDR2 YFSETQ come from the germline V gene. The CDR3, as DNA: TGCGCCAGCAGCTTGGGTCAGGCTTTATCTGGAAACACCATATATTTT. Protein sequence: CASSLGQALSGNTIYF.

This chain joins TRBV4-1 and TRBJ2-5, with 9 bases fitting TRBD2. Germline trimming cut 6 bases from V and 5 bases from J; bases unmatched to any gene: 7. Germline CDR1 reads MGHRA; CDR2 reads YSYEKL. The length of the CDR3 is 14 residues. Here the CDR3 reads CASRVGGREETQYF. The CDR3 coding sequence is TGCGCCAGCAGGGTCGGCGGGAGGGAGGAGACCCAGTACTTC.

J is TRBJ2-7 and V is TRBV5-4; TRBD2 might be the D (6 bases). The CDR3 consists of 17 residues. Trimming shortened V by 2 bases and J by 7 bases, and 25 bases separated the two germline ends. Germline CDR1 reads SGHNT; CDR2 reads YYREEE (reference sequence). The DNA of the CDR3 is TGTGCCAGCAGCTTATCAACCGGGACTCTTCCTGCCGTAGAGCAGTACTTC. Protein product: CASSLSTGTLPAVEQYF.

The genes are TRBV30 and TRBJ1-1; the D gene is possibly TRBD1 (5 bases). The V gene's germline CDR1 is GTSNPN and CDR2 SVGIG (reference sequence). The V and J ends lost 0 bases and 2 bases respectively, with 13 bases between them. The CDR3 spans 15 residues. The CDR3 loop is CAWSVVRQGNTEAFF. The DNA of the CDR3 is TGTGCCTGGAGTGTGGTTAGGCAGGGAAACACTGAAGCTTTCTTT. The variable domain in full, with the rest retrieved from reference TRBV30 and TRBJ1-1, is SQTIHQWPATLVQPVGSPLSLECTVEGTSNPNLYWYRQAAGRGLQLLFYSVGIGQISSEVPQNLSASRPQDRQFILSSKKLLLSDSGFYLCAWSVVRQGNTEAFFGQGTRLTVV.

In this sample, this clone turned up once. The V gene is TRBV10-3, the J gene TRBJ2-5, with 7 positions matching TRBD2. This CDR3 contains 15 residues. Per the germline V gene, CDR1 is ENHRY and CDR2 is SYGVKD. V dropped 1 base and J dropped 5; count of bases not matched to a gene: 7. DNA of the CDR3: TGTGCCATCAGTGAGTTGACGGGAGGAAAGGAGACCCAGTACTTC. Translated, it gives CAISELTGGKETQYF.

The chain combines TRBV6-5 with TRBJ2-7; 7 nucleotides align to TRBD1. The junction had 7 bases not matched to a gene; V was cut back by 2 bases and J by 3 bases. Germline V lookup: CDR1 MNHEY, CDR2 SVGAGI. There are 15 residues in the CDR3. The CDR3 loop reads CASSYERQGVYEQYF. CDR3 in DNA: TGTGCCAGCAGTTACGAGCGCCAGGGGGTCTACGAGCAGTACTTC.

This clone appeared a single time. This chain links TRBV11-3 with TRBJ2-7; unclear D gene. Germline CDR1 and CDR2: SGHNT and YENEEA. The CDR3 has 13 residues. V lost 2 bases to trimming and J lost 6 bases, with 11 bases between them. CDR3 bases: TGTGCCAGCAGCTTAACCTTGTTCGGCGAGCAGTACTTC. As protein: CASSLTLFGEQYF.

The rearrangement joins TRBV9 to TRBJ2-7; a possible D gene is TRBD1 (5 bases). Trimming stripped 0 bases from V and 6 bases from J, with 13 bases between. This CDR3 comprises 14 residues. Germline V lookup: CDR1 SGDLS, CDR2 YYNGEE. As DNA, the CDR3 is TGTGCCAGCAGCGTAGGTGGAGCAGGGCGCGAGCAGTACTTC. Amino acid sequence: CASSVGGAGREQYF.

The chain couples TRBV6-6 to TRBJ1-4; a possible D gene is TRBD1 (6 bases). The germline gives CDR1 MNHNY, CDR2 SVGAGI (reference sequence). The CDR3 loop spans 15 amino acids. Trimming pared 9 bases from V and 0 bases from J, leaving 14 bases between. CDR3 nucleotides: TGTGCCAGTACCAAGGACAGCGCAACTAATGAAAAACTGTTTTTT. Translating it yields CASTKDSATNEKLFF.